This T cell receptor (beta chain) was profiled in a study of T cell responses to AZD1222 COVID-19 vaccine. CDR1 and CDR2 from the germline V gene are LNHNV and YYDKDF (reference sequence). The CDR3 is made up of 15 amino acids. The trim removed 1 base at V and 5 bases at J, leaving 7 bases unmatched. Data came from immunoSEQ multiplex PCR; TCRdb stores just in-frame clones and leaves some out. The repertoire holds around 79,000 clones, with roughly 87% as singletons. The sample was peripheral blood, taken on day 0 of AZD1222 vaccination. J is TRBJ2-5 and V is TRBV15; TRBD2 matches at 7 bases. The origin of this receptor is an adult in good health. For the CDR3, the DNA is TGTGCCACCAGCAGAGGGGGAGGGACGGGTGAGACCCAGTACTTC. Residues: CATSRGGGTGETQYF.